These 22 T cell receptor beta chains share one sample of origin, sequenced in a study of blood T cells in healthy people across ages. A second roughly 6 to 11 cycle PCR used barcoded and J-beta primers. TCRdb passed the 5' RACE reads through MiXCR, listing each CDR3 protein once. The sample has hundreds of thousands of distinct CDR3 sequences; roughly 60% are singletons. The sequenced sample consisted of blood. All receptors derive from a man aged 25 to 40 in good health.

This sequence joins TRBV29-1 and TRBJ2-5; either TRBD1 or TRBD2 may supply D (5 bases each). The CDR3 is 11 residues long. The V and J ends lost 7 bases and 4 bases respectively, with 10 bases between them. Per germline, CDR1 SQVTM and CDR2 ANQGSEA. The CDR3 loop reads CSGGVGETQYF. The CDR3 DNA sequence: TGCAGCGGAGGGGTTGGAGAGACCCAGTACTTC.

The chain is built from TRBV9 and TRBJ2-3; D may match TRBD1 or TRBD2 (5 bases each). The germline gives CDR1 SGDLS, CDR2 YYNGEE. The CDR3 is 13 amino acids. Trimming stripped 3 bases from V and 14 bases from J, with 19 bases between. CDR3 nucleotide sequence: TGTGCCAGCAGCGGAGGGCTTACGGGGACGTCGTATTTT. This sequence encodes CASSGGLTGTSYF.

The V gene is TRBV7-2, the J gene TRBJ2-4, with TRBD2 identical over 8 bases. The CDR3 sequence is 16 residues long. Germline V gene lookup returns CDR1 SGHTA and CDR2 FQGNSA. The trim removed 4 bases at V and 13 bases at J, leaving 18 bases unmatched. The CDR3 is CASSSGSGTTVREQYF. The CDR3 DNA sequence: TGTGCCAGCAGCTCGGGTAGCGGGACGACGGTGAGAGAGCAGTACTTC.

This clonotype was found a few times. Here the CDR3 reads CASSNRGGDEKLFF. The CDR3 bases are TGTGCCAGCAGTAACAGGGGTGGTGACGAAAAACTGTTTTTT. V gene TRBV12-3 or TRBV12-4 combines with J gene TRBJ1-4; 7 bases fit TRBD1. This CDR3 is 14 amino acids long. Trimming at V came to 5 bases and at J to 8 bases, leaving 8 bases not matched to a gene.

The V and J genes are TRBV6-2 or TRBV6-3 and TRBJ2-3; D possibly corresponds to TRBD2 (6 bases). The ends were cut back, 2 bases at V and 0 bases at J, with 9 bases in the middle. The germline CDR1 and CDR2 sequences are MNHEY and SVGEGT. The CDR3 covers 15 residues. The CDR3 spells CASSYRRASTDTQYF. The CDR3 DNA is TGTGCCAGCAGTTACCGGAGGGCTAGCACAGATACGCAGTATTTT.

V is TRBV11-2 and J is TRBJ2-1; no definite D call. V lost 4 bases to trimming and J lost 0 bases, with 10 bases between them. The CDR3 has 15 residues. In germline, CDR1 is SGHAT, CDR2 FQNNGV. The DNA for the CDR3 is TGTGCCAGCAGCTCAAAGCTGAGCTCCTACAATGAGCAGTTCTTC. Residues: CASSSKLSSYNEQFF.

CDR3 amino acids: CASGPLGTDTQYF. The CDR3, as DNA: TGTGCCAGCGGACCGTTGGGCACAGATACGCAGTATTTT. V is TRBV19 and J is TRBJ2-3; D gene unclear. The CDR3 sequence is 13 residues long. The ends were cut back, 9 bases at V and 1 base at J, with 11 bases in the middle. Looked up from germline, CDR1 is LNHDA and CDR2 is SQIVND (reference sequence).

V and J are TRBV12-3 or TRBV12-4 and TRBJ2-3; D ambiguous. This CDR3 contains 15 residues. V was shortened by 2 bases and J by 0 bases, with 9 bases between the two germline ends. This CDR3 reads CASSLPSASTDTQYF. The CDR3 nucleotides read TGTGCCAGCAGTTTACCGAGTGCTAGCACAGATACGCAGTATTTT.

This clonotype has more than one count but fewer than ten. The chain joins TRBV27 to TRBJ2-1, with 8 bases fitting TRBD2. The J call may not be correct, given that the DNA end is closer to TRBJ2-7. The germline gives CDR1 MNHEY, CDR2 SMNVEV (reference sequence). This CDR3 comprises 15 residues. The CDR3, as DNA: TGTGCCAGCAGCTCCAGCGGGAGCTCCTACAATGAGCAGTACTTC. The encoded protein is CASSSSGSSYNEQYF.

The rearrangement uses TRBV15 and TRBJ2-7; D gene uncertain. Trimming left V 0 bases short and J 2 bases short, with 11 bases between. The CDR3 is 15 residues long. Germline V CDR1 and CDR2: LNHNV, YYDKDF (reference sequence). Here the CDR3 reads CATSRDPAGPYEQYF. CDR3 nucleotide sequence: TGTGCCACCAGCAGAGATCCAGCAGGTCCCTACGAGCAGTACTTC. Looking up the rest from reference TRBV15 and TRBJ2-7 gives the full variable domain: DAMVIQNPRYQVTQFGKPVTLSCSQTLNHNVMYWYQQKSSQAPKLLFHYYDKDFNNEADTPDNFQSRRPNTSFCFLDIRSPGLGDTAMYLCATSRDPAGPYEQYFGPGTRLTVT.

This clonotype was picked up a small number of times. The chain has TRBV11-2 and TRBJ2-5; 7 nucleotides line up with TRBD1. The junction had 12 bases not matched to a gene; V was cut back by 1 base and J by 4 bases. CDR3 size: 17 residues. Germline CDR1 SGHAT, CDR2 FQNNGV. Written as DNA, the CDR3 is TGTGCCAGCAGCTTAGGGGTGACAGGGTTTGTGGGAGAGACCCAGTACTTC. Encoded protein: CASSLGVTGFVGETQYF. The full variable domain, its missing parts supplied by reference TRBV11-2 and TRBJ2-5, is EAGVAQSPRYKIIEKRQSVAFWCNPISGHATLYWYQQILGQGPKLLIQFQNNGVVDDSQLPKDRFSAERLKGVDSTLKIQPAKLEDSAVYLCASSLGVTGFVGETQYFGPGTRLLVL.

The chain joins TRBV7-9 to TRBJ1-1; D ambiguous. Trimming removed 5 bases from V and 4 bases from J, with 11 bases in between. Germline V gene sequence: CDR1 SEHNR, CDR2 FQNEAQ (reference sequence). This CDR3 has 13 residues. The CDR3 here is CASSPKGGTEAFF. The CDR3 DNA reads as TGTGCCAGCAGCCCTAAGGGTGGCACTGAAGCTTTCTTT.

CDR3: CASSPNIGSPLHF. CDR3 DNA sequence: TGTGCCAGCAGCCCCAATATAGGCTCACCCCTCCACTTT. This chain links TRBV7-9 with TRBJ1-6, with unresolved D. The germline CDR1 and CDR2 sequences are SEHNR and FQNEAQ (reference sequence). The CDR3 extends over 13 amino acids. V was trimmed by 5 bases and J by 10 bases, leaving 12 bases between them.

J is TRBJ2-3 and V is TRBV12-3 or TRBV12-4; unclear D gene. Trimming stripped 7 bases from V and 4 bases from J, with 6 bases between. The CDR3 totals 11 residues. The CDR3: CASTDADTQYF. Here the CDR3 DNA reads TGTGCCAGCACCGACGCAGATACGCAGTATTTT.

The gene calls are TRBV10-3 and TRBJ2-7; 12 bases match TRBD1. The CDR3 covers 17 residues. The germline V gene has CDR1 ENHRY and CDR2 SYGVKD. V lost 0 bases to trimming and J lost 4 bases; unmatched junction nucleotides: 7. The CDR3 region is CAISESGGGQGAYEQYF. The CDR3 DNA reads as TGTGCCATCAGTGAGTCGGGCGGGGGACAGGGGGCATACGAGCAGTACTTC.

The rearrangement uses TRBV5-1 and TRBJ2-1, with D hard to call. Trimming took 3 bases from V and 0 from J, leaving 13 bases between them. The CDR3 is made up of 16 amino acids. Germline lookup yields CDR1 SGHRS and CDR2 YFSETQ. CDR3 in amino acids: CASSSRLSSSYNEQFF. CDR3 bases: TGCGCCAGCAGCTCTCGGCTCTCAAGCTCCTACAATGAGCAGTTCTTC.

This clonotype showed up just a few times. J is TRBJ2-4 and V is TRBV28, with D possibly called TRBD1 or TRBD2 (5 bases each). This CDR3 spans 13 amino acids. Trimming pared 2 bases from V and 13 bases from J, leaving 15 bases between. Germline V gene data show CDR1 as MDHEN and CDR2 as SYDVKM. CDR3 sequence: CASSLNGAREQYF. The CDR3 nucleotides read TGTGCCAGCAGTTTAAATGGGGCAAGGGAGCAGTACTTC. Combining the CDR3 with reference TRBV28 and TRBJ2-4 gives the whole variable domain DVKVTQSSRYLVKRTGEKVFLECVQDMDHENMFWYRQDPGLGLRLIYFSYDVKMKEKGDIPEGYSVSREKKERFSLILESASTNQTSMYLCASSLNGAREQYFGAGTRLSVL.

The gene calls are TRBV11-2 and TRBJ1-4; TRBD1 aligns across 7 bases. J lost 5 bases, V lost 5 bases, and 17 bases had no gene match. The CDR3 contains 18 residues. CDR1 and CDR2 (germline): SGHAT, FQNNGV. The CDR3 DNA sequence: TGTGCCAGCAGCAAATCGCCAGACACAGGGGTAGACAATGAAAAACTGTTTTTT. Amino acids: CASSKSPDTGVDNEKLFF.

The chain's CDR3 is CASSPEQLANYGYTF. In DNA, the CDR3 is TGTGCCAGCTCACCAGAACAACTGGCTAACTATGGCTACACCTTC. The chain links TRBV18 to TRBJ1-2, with no clear D. V gave up 2 bases and J gave up 0 bases, with 10 bases separating them. Germline loops: CDR1 KGHSH, CDR2 LQKENI. The CDR3 totals 15 residues. Filled out from reference TRBV18 and TRBJ1-2, the complete variable domain reads NAGVMQNPRHLVRRRGQEARLRCSPMKGHSHVYWYRQLPEEGLKFMVYLQKENIIDESGMPKERFSAEFPKEGPSILRIQQVVRGDSAAYFCASSPEQLANYGYTFGSGTRLTVV.

As concerns this clonotype: This may come from a read error, since a much larger clone is one base off. CDR3: CASSVGTGRNEQFF. CDR3 bases: TGTGCCAGCAGCGTGGGGACAGGGAGGAATGAGCAGTTCTTC. J is TRBJ2-1 and V is TRBV5-6; 9 nucleotides align to TRBD1. CDR1 and CDR2 from the germline V gene are SGHDT and YYEEEE. This CDR3 has 14 amino acids. The ends lost 4 bases at V and 7 bases at J; junction bases unmatched: 6.

V is TRBV15 and J is TRBJ2-3, with D possibly called TRBD1 or TRBD2 (5 bases each). Per germline, CDR1 LNHNV and CDR2 YYDKDF (reference sequence). V lost 5 bases and J lost 0, with 9 bases in between. The CDR3 covers 14 residues. CDR3 region: CATSRWGSTDTQYF. The CDR3, as DNA: TGTGCCACCAGCCGCTGGGGGAGCACAGATACGCAGTATTTT.

This chain joins TRBV29-1 and TRBJ2-2, with 8 bases lining up with TRBD2. CDR1 is SQVTM, CDR2 ANQGSEA, per germline. J was trimmed by 3 bases and V by 7 bases; bases with no gene match: 7. This CDR3 spans 14 amino acids. The CDR3 DNA sequence: TGCAGCGCAGCTGGACTAGCCGACACCGGGGAGCTGTTTTTT. Residues: CSAAGLADTGELFF.